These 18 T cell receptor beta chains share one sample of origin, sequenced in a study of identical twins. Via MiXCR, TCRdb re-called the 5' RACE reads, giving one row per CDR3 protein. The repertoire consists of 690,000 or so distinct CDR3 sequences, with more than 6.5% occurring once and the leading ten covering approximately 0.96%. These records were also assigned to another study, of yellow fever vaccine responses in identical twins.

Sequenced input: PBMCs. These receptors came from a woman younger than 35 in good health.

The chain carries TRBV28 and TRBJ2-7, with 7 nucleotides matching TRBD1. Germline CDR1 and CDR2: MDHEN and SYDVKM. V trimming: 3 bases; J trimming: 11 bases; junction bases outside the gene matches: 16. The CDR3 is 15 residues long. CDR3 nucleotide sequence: TGTGCCAGCAGTTTGCTCCCGGGACAGCCCCTTACTGAGTACTTC. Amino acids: CASSLLPGQPLTEYF.

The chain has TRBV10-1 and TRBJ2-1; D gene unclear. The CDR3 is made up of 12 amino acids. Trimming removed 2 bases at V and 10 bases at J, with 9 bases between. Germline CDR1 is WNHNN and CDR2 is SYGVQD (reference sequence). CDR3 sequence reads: CASSENGAEQFF. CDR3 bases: TGCGCCAGCAGTGAGAACGGAGCCGAGCAGTTCTTC.

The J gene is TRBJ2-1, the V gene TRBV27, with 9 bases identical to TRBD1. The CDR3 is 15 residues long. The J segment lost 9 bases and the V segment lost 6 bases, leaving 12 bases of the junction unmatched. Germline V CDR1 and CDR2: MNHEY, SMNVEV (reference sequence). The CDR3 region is CASSSGTGSLGEQFF. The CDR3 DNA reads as TGTGCCAGCAGCTCCGGGACAGGGTCCTTGGGTGAGCAGTTCTTC.

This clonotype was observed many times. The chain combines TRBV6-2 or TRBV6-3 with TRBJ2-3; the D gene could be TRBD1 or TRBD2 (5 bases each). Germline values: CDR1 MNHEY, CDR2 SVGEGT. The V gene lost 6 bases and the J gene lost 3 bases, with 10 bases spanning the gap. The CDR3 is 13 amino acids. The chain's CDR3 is CASRRGVTDTQYF. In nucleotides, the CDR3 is TGTGCCAGCAGAAGAGGGGTTACAGATACGCAGTATTTT.

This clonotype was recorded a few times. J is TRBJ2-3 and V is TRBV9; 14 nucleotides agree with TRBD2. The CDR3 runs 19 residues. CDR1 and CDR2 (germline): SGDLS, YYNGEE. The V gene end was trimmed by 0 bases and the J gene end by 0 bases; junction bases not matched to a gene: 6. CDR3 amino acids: CASSVDAGLAGDSTDTQYF. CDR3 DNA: TGTGCCAGCAGCGTAGATGCGGGACTAGCGGGGGATAGCACAGATACGCAGTATTTT. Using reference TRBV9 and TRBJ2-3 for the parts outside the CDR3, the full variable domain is DSGVTQTPKHLITATGQRVTLRCSPRSGDLSVYWYQQSLDQGLQFLIQYYNGEERAKGNILERFSAQQFPDLHSELNLSSLELGDSALYFCASSVDAGLAGDSTDTQYFGPGTRLTVL.

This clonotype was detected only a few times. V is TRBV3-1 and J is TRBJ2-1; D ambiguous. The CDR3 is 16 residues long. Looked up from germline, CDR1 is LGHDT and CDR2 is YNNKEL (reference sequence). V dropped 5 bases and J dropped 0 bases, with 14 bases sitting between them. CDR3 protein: CASSEMHGSSYNEQFF. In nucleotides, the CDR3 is TGTGCCAGCAGCGAAATGCACGGAAGCTCCTACAATGAGCAGTTCTTC.

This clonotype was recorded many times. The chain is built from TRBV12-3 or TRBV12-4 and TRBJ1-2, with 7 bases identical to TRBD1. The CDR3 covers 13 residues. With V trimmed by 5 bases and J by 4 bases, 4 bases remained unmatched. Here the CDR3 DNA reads TGTGCCAGCAGTCACCGACAGGGCTATGGCTACACCTTC. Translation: CASSHRQGYGYTF.

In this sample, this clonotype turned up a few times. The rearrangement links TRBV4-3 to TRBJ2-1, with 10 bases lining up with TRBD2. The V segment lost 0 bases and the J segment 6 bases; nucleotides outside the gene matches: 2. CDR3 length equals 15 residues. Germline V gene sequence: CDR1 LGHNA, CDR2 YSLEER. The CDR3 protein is CASSQEGLAPNEQFF. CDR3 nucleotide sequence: TGCGCCAGCAGCCAAGAGGGACTAGCGCCCAATGAGCAGTTCTTC.

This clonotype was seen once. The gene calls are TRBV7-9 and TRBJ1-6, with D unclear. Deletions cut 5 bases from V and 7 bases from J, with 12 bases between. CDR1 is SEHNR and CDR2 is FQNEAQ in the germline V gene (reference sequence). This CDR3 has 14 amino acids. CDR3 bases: TGTGCCAGCAGCCCTCTCCATGGAAATTCACCCCTCCACTTT. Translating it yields CASSPLHGNSPLHF.

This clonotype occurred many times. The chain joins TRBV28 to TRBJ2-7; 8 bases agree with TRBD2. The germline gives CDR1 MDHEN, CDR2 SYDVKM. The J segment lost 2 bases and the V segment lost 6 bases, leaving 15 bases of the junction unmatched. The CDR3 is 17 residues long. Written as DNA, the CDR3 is TGTGCCAGCAGCGCAAGACTAGCGCCTCTAGATCCCTACGAGCAGTACTTC. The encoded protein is CASSARLAPLDPYEQYF. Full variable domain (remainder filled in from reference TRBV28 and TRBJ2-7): DVKVTQSSRYLVKRTGEKVFLECVQDMDHENMFWYRQDPGLGLRLIYFSYDVKMKEKGDIPEGYSVSREKKERFSLILESASTNQTSMYLCASSARLAPLDPYEQYFGPGTRLTVT.

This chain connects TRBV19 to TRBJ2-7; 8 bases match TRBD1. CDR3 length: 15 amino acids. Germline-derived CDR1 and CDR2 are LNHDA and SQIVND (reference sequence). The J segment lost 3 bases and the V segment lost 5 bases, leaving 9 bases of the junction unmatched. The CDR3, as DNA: TGTGCCAGTAGTGTTTCGACAGGGGAAGGCTACGAGCAGTACTTC. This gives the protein CASSVSTGEGYEQYF.

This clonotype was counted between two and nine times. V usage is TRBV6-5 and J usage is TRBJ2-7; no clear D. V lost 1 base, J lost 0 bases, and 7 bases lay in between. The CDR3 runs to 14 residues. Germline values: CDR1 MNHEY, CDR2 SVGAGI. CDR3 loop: CASSYLAASYEQYF. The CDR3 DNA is TGTGCCAGCAGTTACTTGGCAGCCTCCTACGAGCAGTACTTC.

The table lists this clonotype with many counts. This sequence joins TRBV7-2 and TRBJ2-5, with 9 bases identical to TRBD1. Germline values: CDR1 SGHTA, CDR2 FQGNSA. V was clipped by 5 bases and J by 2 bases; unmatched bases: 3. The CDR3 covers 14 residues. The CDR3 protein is CASSRDRAQETQYF. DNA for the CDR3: TGTGCCAGCAGCCGGGACAGGGCGCAAGAGACCCAGTACTTC. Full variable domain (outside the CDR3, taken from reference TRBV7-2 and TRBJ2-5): GAGVSQSPSNKVTEKGKDVELRCDPISGHTALYWYRQSLGQGLEFLIYFQGNSAPDKSGLPSDRFSAERTGGSVSTLTIQRTQQEDSAVYLCASSRDRAQETQYFGPGTRLLVL.

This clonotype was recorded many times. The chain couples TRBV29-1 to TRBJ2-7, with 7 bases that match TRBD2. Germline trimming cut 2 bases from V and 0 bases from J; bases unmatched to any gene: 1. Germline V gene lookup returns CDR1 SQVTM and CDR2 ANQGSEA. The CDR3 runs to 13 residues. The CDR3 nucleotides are TGCAGCGTTGAAAGCGGGACCTCCTACGAGCAGTACTTC. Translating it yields CSVESGTSYEQYF.

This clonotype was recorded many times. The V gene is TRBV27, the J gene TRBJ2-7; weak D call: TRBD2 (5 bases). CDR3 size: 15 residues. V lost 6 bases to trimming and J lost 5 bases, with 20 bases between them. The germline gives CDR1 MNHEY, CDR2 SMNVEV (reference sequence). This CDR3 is CASRKTRKGSHEQYF. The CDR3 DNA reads TGTGCCAGCAGAAAAACTCGCAAAGGGAGCCACGAGCAGTACTTC.

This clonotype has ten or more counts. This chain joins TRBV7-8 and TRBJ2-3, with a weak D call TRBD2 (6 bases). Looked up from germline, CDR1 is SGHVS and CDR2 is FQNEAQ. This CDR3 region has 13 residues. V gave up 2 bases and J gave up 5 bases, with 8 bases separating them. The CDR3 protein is CASSLPGGDTQYF. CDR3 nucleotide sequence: TGTGCCAGCAGCTTACCCGGGGGAGATACGCAGTATTTT.

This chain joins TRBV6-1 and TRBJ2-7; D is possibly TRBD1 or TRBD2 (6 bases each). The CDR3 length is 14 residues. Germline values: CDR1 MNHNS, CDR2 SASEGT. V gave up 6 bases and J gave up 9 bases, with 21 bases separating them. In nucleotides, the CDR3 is TGTGCCAGCAGCGCCGGGGGCCCCCGAGGAACGCAGTACTTC. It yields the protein CASSAGGPRGTQYF.

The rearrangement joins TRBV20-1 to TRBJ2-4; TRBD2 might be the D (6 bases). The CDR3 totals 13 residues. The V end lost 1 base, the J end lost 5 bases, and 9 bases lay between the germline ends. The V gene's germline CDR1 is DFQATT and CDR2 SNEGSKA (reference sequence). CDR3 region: CSARGGGENIQYF. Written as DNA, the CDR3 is TGCAGTGCTAGAGGAGGCGGGGAAAACATTCAGTACTTC.